This T cell receptor beta chain was captured in a study of blood T cell repertoires in COVID-19. Two consecutive negative NP/OP PCR tests, clearance, or resolved symptoms defined Cohort 3 recovery. This clone showed up just once. This CDR3 contains 16 residues. Germline CDR1 and CDR2: MDHEN and SYDVKM. Trimming took off 2 bases at V and 0 bases at J, with 13 bases between the two ends. The protocol was immunoSEQ multiplex PCR, while the TCRdb copy is restricted to in-frame clones and leaves out a portion. Counted here are hundreds of thousands of clones, more than 70% occurring once; the ten biggest clones make up 2% to 2.5%.

The receptor was isolated from a woman aged 50 to 60 who had recovered from COVID-19. Input material: PBMCs or T cells enriched from blood (not recorded which). The chain employs TRBV28 and TRBJ1-1, with D possibly matching TRBD1 (6 bases). The CDR3 loop is CASSLLGAGVNTEAFF. Here the CDR3 DNA reads TGTGCCAGCAGTTTACTCGGGGCAGGGGTGAACACTGAAGCTTTCTTT.